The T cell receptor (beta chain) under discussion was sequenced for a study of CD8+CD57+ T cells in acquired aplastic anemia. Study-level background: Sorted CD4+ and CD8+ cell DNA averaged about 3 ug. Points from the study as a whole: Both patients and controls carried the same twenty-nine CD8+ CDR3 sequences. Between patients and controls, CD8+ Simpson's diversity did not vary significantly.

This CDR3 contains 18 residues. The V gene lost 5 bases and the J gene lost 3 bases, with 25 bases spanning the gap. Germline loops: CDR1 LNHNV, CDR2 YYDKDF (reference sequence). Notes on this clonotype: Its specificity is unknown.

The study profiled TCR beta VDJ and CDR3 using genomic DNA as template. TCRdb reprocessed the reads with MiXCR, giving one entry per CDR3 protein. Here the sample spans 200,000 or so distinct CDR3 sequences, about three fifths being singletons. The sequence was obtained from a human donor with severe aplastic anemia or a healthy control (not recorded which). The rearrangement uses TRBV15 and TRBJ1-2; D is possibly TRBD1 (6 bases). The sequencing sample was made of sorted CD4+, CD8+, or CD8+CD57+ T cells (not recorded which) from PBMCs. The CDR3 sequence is CATSPPGRDSQGYYGYTF. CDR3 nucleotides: TGTGCCACCAGCCCTCCCGGACGGGACTCCCAGGGGTACTATGGCTACACCTTC.